The 17 T cell receptor beta chains listed next were all sequenced from one sample in a study of cytomegalovirus exposure and HLA in healthy donors. TCRdb's table, derived via immunoSEQ multiplex PCR, lists solely in-frame clones and lacks some. The repertoire includes 120,000 or so clones, around 89% of them detected once, and 1.5% to 2% sits in the top ten. The sequenced sample was PBMCs. These receptors came from a man younger than 30 in good health and CMV-seronegative.

This chain links TRBV27 with TRBJ1-2, with 10 nucleotides matching TRBD1. V lost 2 bases to trimming and J lost 8 bases; unmatched junction nucleotides: 17. The CDR3 has 18 residues. From germline, CDR1 is MNHEY and CDR2 SMNVEV (reference sequence). The CDR3 here is CASSLAAGTGASWKGYTF. Written as DNA, the CDR3 is TGTGCCAGCAGTTTAGCGGCCGGGACAGGGGCTTCTTGGAAAGGCTACACCTTC.

V is TRBV15 and J is TRBJ1-1, with D maybe TRBD1 (6 bases). V gave up 3 bases and J gave up 1 base, with 15 bases separating them. Germline-derived CDR1 and CDR2 are LNHNV and YYDKDF (reference sequence). The CDR3 contains 16 residues. CDR3 protein: CATSRDPGGGNTEAFF. Here the CDR3 DNA reads TGTGCCACCAGCAGGGACCCGGGAGGGGGGAACACTGAAGCTTTCTTT.

The CDR3, as DNA: TGTGCCAGCTGTAGCGGGGTTCTCACCGGGGAGCTGTTTTTT. Residues: CASCSGVLTGELFF. This chain connects TRBV7-7 to TRBJ2-2; TRBD2 matches at 8 bases. This CDR3 has 14 residues. Looked up from germline, CDR1 is SSHAT and CDR2 is FNYEAQ (reference sequence). J lost 4 bases, V lost 8 bases, and 6 bases had no gene match.

V is TRBV9 and J is TRBJ2-1, with unresolved D. CDR1 is SGDLS, CDR2 YYNGEE, per germline. This CDR3 region has 13 residues. The germline V and J ends were trimmed by 1 base and 2 bases, with 4 bases remaining between them. In nucleotides, the CDR3 is TGTGCCAGCAGCGTATCAGCCTACAATGAGCAGTTCTTC. Its protein product is CASSVSAYNEQFF. The full variable domain, completed using reference TRBV9 and TRBJ2-1, is DSGVTQTPKHLITATGQRVTLRCSPRSGDLSVYWYQQSLDQGLQFLIQYYNGEERAKGNILERFSAQQFPDLHSELNLSSLELGDSALYFCASSVSAYNEQFFGPGTRLTVL.

A remark on this clone: The limits of the CDR3 on the DNA are not certain, so only TCRdb's listed CDR3 is given. This chain links TRBV2 with TRBJ1-4; the D segment call TRBD1 is taken from the table without a DNA check. CDR1 is SNHLY and CDR2 is FYNNEI in the germline V gene. Inclusive of both ends, the CDR3 amounts to 16 amino acids. The CDR3 sequence is CASSTSQWASNEKLFF.

The genes are TRBV13 and TRBJ2-7; TRBD2 agrees at 8 bases. Germline V CDR1 and CDR2: PRHDT, FYEKMQ (reference sequence). Trimming at V came to 5 bases and at J to 0 bases, leaving 6 bases not matched to a gene. There are 15 residues in the CDR3. This CDR3 reads CASSKRETLSYEQYF. CDR3 DNA: TGTGCCAGCAGCAAGCGGGAGACCCTCTCCTACGAGCAGTACTTC.

This chain joins TRBV13 and TRBJ1-1; D not resolved. V lost 5 bases to trimming and J lost 7 bases, with 5 bases between them. The CDR3 spans 10 residues. Germline V gene sequence: CDR1 PRHDT, CDR2 FYEKMQ (reference sequence). The CDR3 coding sequence is TGTGCCAGCAGCGGAGGTGAAGCTTTCTTT. Its translation: CASSGGEAFF.

The chain combines TRBV7-6 with TRBJ2-2, with 7 bases that match TRBD1. Trimming cost V 7 bases and J 2 bases; bases outside gene matches: 7. This CDR3 contains 15 residues. The V gene's germline CDR1 is SGHVS and CDR2 FNYEAQ. The CDR3 is CASILGTVNTGELFF. In nucleotides, the CDR3 is TGTGCCAGCATCCTCGGGACAGTTAACACCGGGGAGCTGTTTTTT.

This chain connects TRBV25-1 to TRBJ1-2, with D unresolved. V was shortened by 3 bases and J by 7 bases, with 18 bases between the two germline ends. CDR1 and CDR2 from the germline V gene are MGHDK and SYGVNS. This CDR3 region has 15 residues. CDR3 protein: CASSDLLGGGIGYTF. CDR3 coding DNA: TGTGCCAGCAGTGATCTTTTAGGTGGAGGTATTGGCTACACCTTC.

This chain connects TRBV6-6 to TRBJ1-1; no reliable D call. Germline V CDR1 and CDR2: MNHNY, SVGAGI (reference sequence). The V gene lost 2 bases and the J gene lost 4 bases, with 11 bases spanning the gap. The CDR3 contains 14 residues. The CDR3 sequence is CASSYPDTITEAFF. The CDR3 coding sequence is TGTGCCAGCAGTTACCCAGACACGATCACTGAAGCTTTCTTT.

This rearrangement joins TRBV21-1 to TRBJ2-4; the D call TRBD1 from the table was never checked on the DNA. TRBV21-1 is a documented pseudogene. The CDR3 has 18 residues. CDR3 residues: CASSTPTDRDGAKNIQYF. In DNA, the CDR3 is TGTGCCAGCAGCACTCCAACGGACAGGGATGGAGCCAAAAACATTCAGTACTTC.

The chain is built from TRBV14 and TRBJ2-7; TRBD1 aligns across 10 bases. The CDR3 covers 14 residues. CDR1 and CDR2 from the germline V gene are SGHDN and FVKESK. Losses at the gene ends were 5 bases for V and 3 bases for J; bases not matched to a gene: 4. The DNA of the CDR3 is TGTGCCAGCAGCGCCCGGACAGGGGGCTACGAGCAGTACTTC. This encodes CASSARTGGYEQYF.

The rearrangement uses TRBV5-3 and TRBJ2-4, with D tentatively TRBD1 (5 bases). TRBV5-3 is labeled an ORF, and its function is uncertain. The CDR3 has 16 amino acids. The V gene lost 4 bases and the J gene lost 0 bases, with 14 bases spanning the gap. CDR3 DNA: TGTGCCAGAAGCGGGGTCGTAGGGGTAGCCAAAAACATTCAGTACTTC. This gives the protein CARSGVVGVAKNIQYF.

This clone has a single count. The rearrangement uses TRBV6-5 and TRBJ2-7, with D perhaps TRBD2 (5 bases). Per the germline V gene, CDR1 is MNHEY and CDR2 is SVGAGI. Trimming cost V 10 bases and J 2 bases, with 21 bases left between them. The CDR3 contains 15 residues. CDR3 region: CATAILSDFTYEQYF. CDR3 in DNA: TGTGCCACCGCCATCTTATCGGACTTCACCTACGAGCAGTACTTC.

The chain joins TRBV5-1 to TRBJ2-2; no clear D. The CDR3 consists of 13 residues. The V gene lost 4 bases and the J gene lost 5 bases, with 9 bases spanning the gap. The germline V gene encodes CDR1 SGHRS and CDR2 YFSETQ. This chain's CDR3 is CASSPTFTGELFF. The DNA of the CDR3 is TGCGCCAGCAGCCCGACTTTTACCGGGGAGCTGTTTTTT.

This clone appeared a single time. CDR3 residues: CASSNTGVPYEQYF. The DNA of the CDR3 is TGTGCCAGCAGCAATACAGGGGTTCCCTACGAGCAGTACTTC. The chain carries TRBV28 and TRBJ2-7; 7 bases are shared with TRBD1. The CDR3 has 14 residues. Germline-derived CDR1 and CDR2 are MDHEN and SYDVKM. The V segment lost 6 bases and the J segment 2 bases; nucleotides outside the gene matches: 7.

This sequence joins TRBV4-1 and TRBJ1-2; the D is unclear. Germline CDR1 reads MGHRA; CDR2 reads YSYEKL. This CDR3 is built from 15 residues. The V end was cut by 1 base, the J end by 1 base, with 10 bases between. This CDR3 is CASSQVRGVNYGYTF. CDR3 DNA sequence: TGCGCCAGCAGCCAAGTGCGCGGCGTTAACTATGGCTACACCTTC.